The 8 T cell receptor beta chains below all came from one sample that was sequenced in a study of blood T cell repertoires in COVID-19. Profiled with immunoSEQ multiplex PCR; TCRdb holds only in-frame clones, not every one. Here the sample spans 120,000 to 150,000 clones, around nine tenths being singletons. The sequenced sample was peripheral blood. These receptors were obtained from a middle-aged woman with acute or convalescent COVID-19.

The chain has TRBV18 and TRBJ2-1, with 9 bases lining up with TRBD2. Germline V gives CDR1 KGHSH, CDR2 LQKENI. The CDR3 sequence is 15 residues long. The ends lost 0 bases at V and 7 bases at J; junction bases unmatched: 4. CDR3 sequence reads: CASSPPAGGPNEQFF. The CDR3 nucleotides are TGTGCCAGCTCACCACCGGCGGGAGGGCCGAATGAGCAGTTCTTC.

V and J are TRBV7-9 and TRBJ2-3; D is possibly TRBD1 (6 bases). V lost 2 bases and J lost 6, with 12 bases in between. Germline-derived CDR1 and CDR2 are SEHNR and FQNEAQ (reference sequence). This CDR3 has 14 amino acids. The CDR3 coding sequence is TGTGCCAGCAGCTTAAGTTCAGGGGCGGATACGCAGTATTTT. Translation gives CASSLSSGADTQYF.

The V and J genes are TRBV5-1 and TRBJ1-6; no reliable D call. Germline assignment: CDR1 SGHRS and CDR2 YFSETQ. The CDR3 is 15 amino acids. Trimming cost V 4 bases and J 9 bases, with 17 bases left between them. Written as DNA, the CDR3 is TGCGCCAGCAGCAGCAGCTCGGTGGGGAGTTCACCCCTCCACTTT. Its protein product is CASSSSSVGSSPLHF.

This clone showed up just a few times. This rearrangement joins TRBV2 to TRBJ2-3; 11 bases are shared with TRBD2. The V segment lost 3 bases and the J segment 2 bases; nucleotides outside the gene matches: 4. Germline values: CDR1 SNHLY, CDR2 FYNNEI. CDR3 length equals 16 residues. Here the CDR3 reads CASSEGLAVNTDTQYF. The CDR3 nucleotides read TGTGCCAGCAGTGAGGGACTAGCGGTCAACACAGATACGCAGTATTTT.

The count of this clone is one. The chain combines TRBV4-3 with TRBJ1-1; 8 bases are shared with TRBD1. The CDR3 runs 15 residues. Germline V gene lookup returns CDR1 LGHNA and CDR2 YSLEER. V was clipped by 0 bases and J by 1 base; unmatched bases: 1. Here the CDR3 DNA reads TGCGCCAGCAGCCAAGACAGGGGGCGGAACACTGAAGCTTTCTTT. Protein: CASSQDRGRNTEAFF.

This chain connects TRBV5-1 to TRBJ2-5, with 13 bases identical to TRBD2. The CDR3 is made up of 17 amino acids. Germline V gene sequence: CDR1 SGHRS, CDR2 YFSETQ. Trimming cost V 0 bases and J 4 bases; bases outside gene matches: 6. The CDR3, as DNA: TGCGCCAGCAGCTTGGTTGTGGGACTAGCGGGATTAGAGACCCAGTACTTC. Protein: CASSLVVGLAGLETQYF.

This clone was seen a single time. The chain employs TRBV6-1 and TRBJ1-5; no clear D gene. V dropped 3 bases and J dropped 0 bases, with 6 bases sitting between them. The germline CDR1 and CDR2 sequences are MNHNS and SASEGT. This CDR3 comprises 14 residues. Written as DNA, the CDR3 is TGTGCCAGCAGTGACAGGTATAGCAATCAGCCCCAGCATTTT. This sequence encodes CASSDRYSNQPQHF.

V usage is TRBV30 and J usage is TRBJ2-2, with TRBD2 matching over 7 bases. Germline V gives CDR1 GTSNPN, CDR2 SVGIG (reference sequence). Losses at the gene ends were 1 base for V and 4 bases for J; bases not matched to a gene: 3. The CDR3 is 14 residues long. The CDR3 DNA reads as TGTGCCTGGAGTGGGGAGGGCCCCACCGGGGAGCTGTTTTTT. Protein: CAWSGEGPTGELFF.